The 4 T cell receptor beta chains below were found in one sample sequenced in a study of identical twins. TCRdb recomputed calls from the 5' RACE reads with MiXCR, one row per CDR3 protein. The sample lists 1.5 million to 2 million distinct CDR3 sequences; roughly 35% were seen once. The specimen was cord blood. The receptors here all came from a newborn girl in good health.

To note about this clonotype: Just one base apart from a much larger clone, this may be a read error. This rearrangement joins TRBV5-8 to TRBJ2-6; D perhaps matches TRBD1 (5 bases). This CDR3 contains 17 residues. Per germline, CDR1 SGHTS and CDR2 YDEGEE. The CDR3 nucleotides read TGTGCCAGCAGCTTGGGGCAGGGAAGCTCTGGGGCCAGCGTCCTGACTTTC. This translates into CASSLGQGSSGASVLTF.

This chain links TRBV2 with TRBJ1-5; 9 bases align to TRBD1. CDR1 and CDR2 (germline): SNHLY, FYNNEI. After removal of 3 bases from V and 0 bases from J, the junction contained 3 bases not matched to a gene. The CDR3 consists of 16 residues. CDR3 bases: TGTGCCAGCAGTGAGGACAGGGGATATAGCAATCAGCCCCAGCATTTT. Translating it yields CASSEDRGYSNQPQHF.

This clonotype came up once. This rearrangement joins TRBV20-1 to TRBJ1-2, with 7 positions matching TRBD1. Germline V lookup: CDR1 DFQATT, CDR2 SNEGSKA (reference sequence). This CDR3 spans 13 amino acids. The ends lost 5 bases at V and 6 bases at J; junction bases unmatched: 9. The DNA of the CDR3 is TGCAGTGCTCCCAGAGGGGGCGGGAATGGCTACACCTTC. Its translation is CSAPRGGGNGYTF.

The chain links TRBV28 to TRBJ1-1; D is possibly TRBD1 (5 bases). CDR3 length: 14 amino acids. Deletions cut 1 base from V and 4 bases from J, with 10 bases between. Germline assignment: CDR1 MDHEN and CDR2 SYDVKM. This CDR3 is CASSLSGQGTEAFF. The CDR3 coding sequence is TGTGCCAGCAGTTTATCAGGGCAGGGCACTGAAGCTTTCTTT.